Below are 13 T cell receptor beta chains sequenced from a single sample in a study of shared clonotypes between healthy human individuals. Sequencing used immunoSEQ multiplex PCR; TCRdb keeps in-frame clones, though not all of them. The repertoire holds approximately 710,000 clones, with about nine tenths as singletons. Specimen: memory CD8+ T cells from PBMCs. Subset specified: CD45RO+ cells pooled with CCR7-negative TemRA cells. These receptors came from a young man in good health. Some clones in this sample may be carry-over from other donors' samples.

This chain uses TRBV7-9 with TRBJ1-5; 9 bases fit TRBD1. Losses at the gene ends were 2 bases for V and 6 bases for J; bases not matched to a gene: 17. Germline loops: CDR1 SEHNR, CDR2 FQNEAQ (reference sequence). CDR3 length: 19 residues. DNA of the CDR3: TGTGCCAGCAGCTTAATTGGGGATCTAACAGGGGGCGGAGGTCAGCCCCAGCATTTT. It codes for CASSLIGDLTGGGGQPQHF.

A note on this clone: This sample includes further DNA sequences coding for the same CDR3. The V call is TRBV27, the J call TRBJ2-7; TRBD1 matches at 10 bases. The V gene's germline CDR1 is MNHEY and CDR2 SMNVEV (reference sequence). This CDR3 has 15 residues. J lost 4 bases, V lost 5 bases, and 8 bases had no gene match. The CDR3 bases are TGTGCCAGCAGTCCCCGGACAGGGGGGACGTACGAGCAGTACTTC. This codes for CASSPRTGGTYEQYF.

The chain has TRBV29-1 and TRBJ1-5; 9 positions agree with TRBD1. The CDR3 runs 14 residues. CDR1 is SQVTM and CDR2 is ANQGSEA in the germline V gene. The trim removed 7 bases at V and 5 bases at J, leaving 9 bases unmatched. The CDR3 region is CSAWTGAPHQPQHF. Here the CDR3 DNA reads TGCAGCGCATGGACAGGGGCCCCCCATCAGCCCCAGCATTTT.

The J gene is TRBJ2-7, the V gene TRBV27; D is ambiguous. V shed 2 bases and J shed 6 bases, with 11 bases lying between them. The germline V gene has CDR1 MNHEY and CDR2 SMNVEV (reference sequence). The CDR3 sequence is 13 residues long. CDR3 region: CASSLSPNIEQYF. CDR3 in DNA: TGTGCCAGCAGTTTAAGTCCGAACATCGAGCAGTACTTC.

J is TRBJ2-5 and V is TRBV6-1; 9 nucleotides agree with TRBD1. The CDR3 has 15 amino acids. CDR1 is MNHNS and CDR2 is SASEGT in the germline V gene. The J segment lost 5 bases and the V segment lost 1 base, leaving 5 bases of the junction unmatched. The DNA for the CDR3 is TGTGCCAGCAGTGAAGGTACAGGGGGCTCGGAGACCCAGTACTTC. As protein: CASSEGTGGSETQYF.

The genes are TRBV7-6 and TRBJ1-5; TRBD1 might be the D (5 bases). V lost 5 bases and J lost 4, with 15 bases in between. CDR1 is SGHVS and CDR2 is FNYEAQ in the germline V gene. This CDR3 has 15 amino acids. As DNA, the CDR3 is TGTGCCAGCAGCCCGCTACAGGCCCCAAATCAGCCCCAGCATTTT. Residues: CASSPLQAPNQPQHF.

CDR3 in amino acids: CASSLQTGGEDTIYF. The CDR3 DNA follows: TGTGCCAGTAGTCTCCAGACAGGGGGCGAGGACACCATATATTTT. V and J are TRBV19 and TRBJ1-3; TRBD1 matches at 10 bases. The CDR3 runs to 15 residues. Germline assignment: CDR1 LNHDA and CDR2 SQIVND (reference sequence). The V gene end was trimmed by 5 bases and the J gene end by 8 bases; junction bases not matched to a gene: 9.

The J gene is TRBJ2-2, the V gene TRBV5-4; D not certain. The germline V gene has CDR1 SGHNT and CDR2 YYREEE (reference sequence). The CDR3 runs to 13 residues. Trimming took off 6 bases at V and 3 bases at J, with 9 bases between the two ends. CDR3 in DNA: TGTGCCAGCACCTGGGCCGACACCGGGGAGCTGTTTTTT. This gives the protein CASTWADTGELFF.

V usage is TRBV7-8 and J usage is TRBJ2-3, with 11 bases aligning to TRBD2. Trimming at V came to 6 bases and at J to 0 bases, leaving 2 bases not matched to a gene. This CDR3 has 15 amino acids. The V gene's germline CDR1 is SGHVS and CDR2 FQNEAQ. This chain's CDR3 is CASSRLAGSTDTQYF. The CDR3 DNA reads TGTGCCAGCAGTCGACTAGCGGGAAGCACAGATACGCAGTATTTT.

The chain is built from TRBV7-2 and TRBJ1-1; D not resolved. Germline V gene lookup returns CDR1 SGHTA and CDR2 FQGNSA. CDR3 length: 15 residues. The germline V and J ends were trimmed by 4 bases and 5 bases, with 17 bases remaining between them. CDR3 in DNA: TGTGCCAGCAGCTCCCCAGATGGCGGGGAGACTGAAGCTTTCTTT. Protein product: CASSSPDGGETEAFF. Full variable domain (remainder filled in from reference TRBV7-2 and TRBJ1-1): GAGVSQSPSNKVTEKGKDVELRCDPISGHTALYWYRQSLGQGLEFLIYFQGNSAPDKSGLPSDRFSAERTGGSVSTLTIQRTQQEDSAVYLCASSSPDGGETEAFFGQGTRLTVV.

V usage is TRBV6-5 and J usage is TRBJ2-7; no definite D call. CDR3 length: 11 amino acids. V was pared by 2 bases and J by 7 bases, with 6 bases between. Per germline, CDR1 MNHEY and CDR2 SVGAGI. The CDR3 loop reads CASSYLGEQYF. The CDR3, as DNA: TGTGCCAGCAGTTACCTAGGGGAGCAGTACTTC.

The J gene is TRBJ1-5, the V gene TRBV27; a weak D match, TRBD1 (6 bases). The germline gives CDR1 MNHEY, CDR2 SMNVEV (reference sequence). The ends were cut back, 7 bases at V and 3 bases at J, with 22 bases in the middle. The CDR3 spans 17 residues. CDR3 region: CASTSLAGVIDNQPQHF. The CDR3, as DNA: TGTGCCAGCACGTCGCTCGCAGGGGTTATCGACAATCAGCCCCAGCATTTT.

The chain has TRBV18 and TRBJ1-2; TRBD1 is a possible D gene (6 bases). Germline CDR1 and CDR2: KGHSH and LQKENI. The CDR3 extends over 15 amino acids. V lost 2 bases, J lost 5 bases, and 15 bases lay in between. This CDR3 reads CASSPVGGPAYGYTF. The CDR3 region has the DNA TGTGCCAGCTCACCAGTAGGGGGACCTGCATATGGCTACACCTTC.